A selection of T cell receptor beta chains follows, all from one sample in a study of blood T cell repertoires in COVID-19. The method was immunoSEQ multiplex PCR; TCRdb's version includes in-frame clones alone and lacks a portion of them. Found here are about 190,000 clones, around four fifths of them singletons; the top ten hold about 6%. Sample: peripheral blood. These TCRs come from a woman in her thirties or forties with acute or convalescent COVID-19. Each CDR3 is given without its conserved first and last residue. Each record gives: J gene, CDR3 length, V gene, CDR3 protein.

j_call: TRBJ2-2; cdr3_length: 11; v_call: TRBV30; cdr3_aa: AWGREDTGELF
j_call: TRBJ1-4; cdr3_length: 15; v_call: TRBV27; cdr3_aa: ASSLNVGTGSNEKLF
j_call: TRBJ2-3; cdr3_length: 14; v_call: TRBV19; cdr3_aa: ASNDGGGAPTDTQY
j_call: TRBJ1-3; cdr3_length: 15; v_call: TRBV7-9; cdr3_aa: ASSLDGGSRSGNTIY
j_call: TRBJ1-3; cdr3_length: 15; v_call: TRBV18; cdr3_aa: ASSPRRPDTARNTIY
j_call: TRBJ2-1; cdr3_length: 21; v_call: TRBV5-1; cdr3_aa: ASSLPRDLTGTSGSRTYNEQF
j_call: TRBJ1-2; cdr3_length: 16; v_call: TRBV9; cdr3_aa: ASSSQAGGDGRFYGYT
j_call: TRBJ2-3; cdr3_length: 14; v_call: TRBV6-4; cdr3_aa: ASSLGLAGSTDTQY
j_call: TRBJ2-1; cdr3_length: 11; v_call: TRBV27; cdr3_aa: ASSLNRGLEQF
j_call: TRBJ2-5; cdr3_length: 16; v_call: TRBV3-1/TRBV3-2; cdr3_aa: ASSQKGLTSRIQETQY
j_call: TRBJ2-7; cdr3_length: 12; v_call: TRBV2; cdr3_aa: ASTYGQGAGEQY
j_call: TRBJ1-5; cdr3_length: 9; v_call: TRBV28; cdr3_aa: ASSFVQPQH
j_call: TRBJ2-7; cdr3_length: 14; v_call: TRBV11-2; cdr3_aa: ASSLLGGASSYEQY
j_call: TRBJ1-6; cdr3_length: 12; v_call: TRBV28; cdr3_aa: ASSPGQGRSPLH
j_call: TRBJ1-2; cdr3_length: 13; v_call: TRBV28; cdr3_aa: ASSLLDRRSYGYT
j_call: TRBJ2-7; cdr3_length: 11; v_call: TRBV10-3; cdr3_aa: ATFEGFSYEQY
j_call: TRBJ1-1; cdr3_length: 14; v_call: TRBV5-1; cdr3_aa: ASSFTQGGWGTEAF
j_call: TRBJ2-1; cdr3_length: 11; v_call: TRBV30; cdr3_aa: AWSGADNNEQF
j_call: TRBJ2-3; cdr3_length: 13; v_call: TRBV9; cdr3_aa: ASSVGGSSTDTQY
j_call: TRBJ2-2; cdr3_length: 11; v_call: TRBV11-2; cdr3_aa: ASSLDRVWELF
j_call: TRBJ2-1; cdr3_length: 16; v_call: TRBV7-8; cdr3_aa: ASSLGLAGSRFYNEQF
j_call: TRBJ2-1; cdr3_length: 13; v_call: TRBV4-1; cdr3_aa: ASSLLAGTYNEQF
j_call: TRBJ2-1; cdr3_length: 15; v_call: TRBV10-1; cdr3_aa: ASSDKTGTRIYNEQF
j_call: TRBJ2-3; cdr3_length: 13; v_call: TRBV7-6; cdr3_aa: ASSGSYLRGDTQY
j_call: TRBJ2-3; cdr3_length: 10; v_call: TRBV6-5; cdr3_aa: ASSFAAGTQY
j_call: TRBJ2-5; cdr3_length: 12; v_call: TRBV3-1/TRBV3-2; cdr3_aa: ASSQGPGQETQY
j_call: TRBJ2-3; cdr3_length: 13; v_call: TRBV7-2; cdr3_aa: ASSQRTSSTDTQY
j_call: TRBJ1-5; cdr3_length: 13; v_call: TRBV7-2; cdr3_aa: ASSLTVTGWQPQH
j_call: TRBJ1-5; cdr3_length: 13; v_call: TRBV4-2; cdr3_aa: ASSHPDRANQPQH
j_call: TRBJ2-1; cdr3_length: 13; v_call: TRBV7-8; cdr3_aa: ASSFREGAGVEQF
j_call: TRBJ1-2; cdr3_length: 13; v_call: TRBV19; cdr3_aa: ASSPTGSLNYGYT
j_call: TRBJ1-2; cdr3_length: 9; v_call: TRBV28; cdr3_aa: ASSLPIGYT
j_call: TRBJ2-1; cdr3_length: 15; v_call: TRBV12-2; cdr3_aa: ASRLEQREDSYNEQF
j_call: TRBJ2-1; cdr3_length: 13; v_call: TRBV30; cdr3_aa: AWRSLAGGGNEQF
j_call: TRBJ2-3; cdr3_length: 14; v_call: TRBV5-1; cdr3_aa: ASSLGTGKFADTQY